This T cell receptor beta chain was captured in a study of CD8+CD57+ T cells in acquired aplastic anemia. Findings and limits, study-wide: Shared by patients and controls, some 29 CD8+ CDR3s were abundant in patients. For CD8+ Simpson's diversity, patients and controls showed no significant difference.

This clonotype was counted many times. Its matching antigen is unknown. Whoever was chosen for sequencing had shown CD8+CD57+ cell expansion by flow cytometry. Each of the patients presented with severe acquired aplastic anemia. No therapy had been given to the patients at the time of blood sampling. CDR3 and TCR beta VDJ profiling relied on a genomic DNA template. TCRdb used MiXCR to reprocess the reads, holding one entry per CDR3 protein. Among 260,000 or so distinct CDR3 sequences, 40% to 50% were seen once, and the ten largest hold approximately 7.8%. V lost 3 bases, J lost 0 bases, and 5 bases stayed unmatched. The CDR3 is 15 residues long. Germline-derived CDR1 and CDR2 are SGDLS and YYNGEE.

The origin of this receptor is a human donor with aplastic anemia. This chain links TRBV9 with TRBJ1-2; 7 bases are a match to TRBD1. The sequencing input was sorted CD4+, CD8+, or CD8+CD57+ T cells (not recorded which) from PBMCs. In DNA form, the CDR3 reads TGTGCCAGCAGCGGTAGACAGGGCCCTAACTATGGCTACACCTTC. Amino acid sequence: CASSGRQGPNYGYTF.